This T cell receptor (beta chain) was observed in a study of vaccination effects on CD4 cells after COVID-19. Losses at the gene ends were 0 bases for V and 7 bases for J; bases not matched to a gene: 4. The CDR3 extends over 16 amino acids. CDR1 is LNHNV and CDR2 is YYDKDF in the germline V gene (reference sequence). Sequencing in the ViraFEST assay came after antigen-specific CD4+ T cells had been expanded with viral peptide pools, which were used to stimulate PBMC. Upon completion of under eleven days in culture, CD4+ T cells were isolated. Two-dose vaccination with either BNT162b2 or mRNA-1273 was given to the participants. Note on this clone: The antigen is unknown.

The table came from immunoSEQ multiplex PCR; TCRdb's copy has only in-frame clones and leaves some out. This table holds about 48,000 clones, over 60% found once. This sequence originates from a human donor who received a COVID-19 vaccine. The chain is built from TRBV15 and TRBJ1-4; TRBD1 agrees at 11 bases. The source was CD4+ T cells from PBMCs cultured with HCoV-OC43 spike peptides, collected after COVID-19 vaccination. Regarding subset: HCoV-OC43 spike overlapping peptide pool stimulation. CDR3 nucleotide sequence: TGTGCCACCAGCAGAGATCAGGGGACAGGGGGTGAAAAACTGTTTTTT. Translating gives CATSRDQGTGGEKLFF.